The 21 T cell receptor beta chains below were found in one sample sequenced in a study of T-cell memory formation after mild COVID-19. TCRdb re-derived calls from the 5' RACE reads in MiXCR, one entry per CDR3 protein. This sample has roughly 400,000 distinct CDR3 sequences; approximately 24% occur once, and the top ten carry around 8.1%. Material for sequencing was PBMCs or a T cell subset sorted from them (not recorded which). These receptors originate from an adult woman who had mild COVID-19 (a few samples of this study predate the infection). Cell type and time point are not known.

The chain combines TRBV4-1 with TRBJ2-5; 10 bases line up with TRBD2. Germline CDR1 reads MGHRA; CDR2 reads YSYEKL. The junction had 11 bases not matched to a gene; V was cut back by 5 bases and J by 5 bases. This CDR3 spans 16 amino acids. Here the CDR3 DNA reads TGCGCCAGCAGCGGATTAGCGGGGGGAATGAAGGAGACCCAGTACTTC. The encoded protein is CASSGLAGGMKETQYF.

Points on this clonotype: A read error may account for a junction end that differs from germline. CDR3 sequence (DNA): TGTGCCAGCAGCCCCCCTAGCGGGAGAGGGGATGTTCACTTC. Translating it yields CASSPPSGRGDVHF. The rearrangement links TRBV7-9 to TRBJ2-7, with 10 bases that match TRBD2. CDR1 is SEHNR and CDR2 is FQNEAQ in the germline V gene (reference sequence). CDR3 length: 14 residues.

The chain uses TRBV5-1 and TRBJ2-5; maybe TRBD2 (5 bases). CDR1 and CDR2 from the germline V gene are SGHRS and YFSETQ. Trimming took 6 bases from V and 2 from J, leaving 17 bases between them. This CDR3 is 15 amino acids long. The CDR3 sequence is CASTHRRGGQETQYF. In DNA form, the CDR3 reads TGCGCCAGCACACACCGACGAGGAGGACAAGAGACCCAGTACTTC. The full variable domain, its missing parts supplied by reference TRBV5-1 and TRBJ2-5, is KAGVTQTPRYLIKTRGQQVTLSCSPISGHRSVSWYQQTPGQGLQFLFEYFSETQRNKGNFPGRFSGRQFSNSRSEMNVSTLELGDSALYLCASTHRRGGQETQYFGPGTRLLVL.

This clonotype was seen a few times. V gene TRBV24-1 combines with J gene TRBJ2-3, with TRBD1 identical over 10 bases. The length of the CDR3 is 17 residues. The junction had 12 bases not matched to a gene; V was cut back by 4 bases and J by 6 bases. Germline V gene sequence: CDR1 KGHDR, CDR2 SFDVKD. The CDR3 loop is CATSDPRTGGLFDTQYF. The CDR3 nucleotides are TGTGCCACCAGTGACCCCCGGACAGGGGGTCTCTTCGATACGCAGTATTTT.

This clonotype was detected a few times. The genes are TRBV4-2 and TRBJ2-3; 12 bases map to TRBD2. The CDR3 is 16 amino acids. Per the germline V gene, CDR1 is LGHNA and CDR2 is YNFKEQ. The V and J ends lost 3 bases and 6 bases, in that order; junction bases with no gene match: 7. CDR3 sequence: CASSQGLAGLKDTQYF. The CDR3 DNA reads TGTGCCAGCAGCCAGGGACTAGCGGGCCTCAAGGATACGCAGTATTTT.

This clonotype came up once. This chain joins TRBV29-1 and TRBJ2-2; maybe TRBD1 (5 bases). V was cut by 5 bases and J by 6 bases, with 7 bases left in between. Germline CDR1 is SQVTM and CDR2 is ANQGSEA. This CDR3 is 11 amino acids long. CDR3 coding DNA: TGCAGCGTTTGGGGCGCCGGGGAGCTGTTTTTT. Translation gives CSVWGAGELFF.

The genes are TRBV19 and TRBJ2-7; D possibly matches TRBD1 or TRBD2 (5 bases each). The CDR3 consists of 15 residues. In germline, CDR1 is LNHDA, CDR2 SQIVND (reference sequence). Trimming left V 4 bases short and J 2 bases short, with 15 bases between. DNA for the CDR3: TGTGCCAGTAGTACTACCGGGACGGATACCTACGAGCAGTACTTC. This codes for CASSTTGTDTYEQYF. The full variable domain, its missing parts supplied by reference TRBV19 and TRBJ2-7, is DGGITQSPKYLFRKEGQNVTLSCEQNLNHDAMYWYRQDPGQGLRLIYYSQIVNDFQKGDIAEGYSVSREKKESFPLTVTSAQKNPTAFYLCASSTTGTDTYEQYFGPGTRLTVT.

This clonotype was seen a few times. V usage is TRBV3-1 and J usage is TRBJ2-7, with 7 nucleotides matching TRBD1. The ends lost 1 base at V and 7 bases at J; junction bases unmatched: 4. The CDR3 has 13 amino acids. Germline V gene sequence: CDR1 LGHDT, CDR2 YNNKEL (reference sequence). CDR3 nucleotides: TGTGCCAGCAGCCAAGGGACAGGAGAGGAGCAGTACTTC. It translates to CASSQGTGEEQYF.

V and J are TRBV20-1 and TRBJ1-3, with D perhaps TRBD1 (6 bases). Germline CDR1 DFQATT, CDR2 SNEGSKA (reference sequence). The ends were cut back, 1 base at V and 0 bases at J, with 22 bases in the middle. The CDR3 is 19 residues long. This chain's CDR3 is CSARGGTSRGTYSGNTIYF. CDR3 in DNA: TGCAGTGCTAGAGGCGGAACAAGCCGAGGGACATACTCTGGAAACACCATATATTTT.

This clonotype was observed a few times. The CDR3 nucleotides are TGTGCCATCAGTGCCGCTAGCGAGCAGTACTTC. Amino acid sequence: CAISAASEQYF. J is TRBJ2-7 and V is TRBV10-3; D remains unclear. Germline lookup yields CDR1 ENHRY and CDR2 SYGVKD. V was clipped by 4 bases and J by 6 bases, with 7 bases between them. This CDR3 has 11 amino acids.

This clonotype was observed a few times. The genes are TRBV10-3 and TRBJ2-1, with D possibly TRBD2 on 6 matching bases. There are 13 residues in the CDR3. Germline CDR1 reads ENHRY; CDR2 reads SYGVKD. V gave up 4 bases and J gave up 7 bases, with 11 bases separating them. The CDR3 loop reads CAISVGGGNEQFF. CDR3 bases: TGTGCCATCAGTGTAGGAGGAGGGAATGAGCAGTTCTTC.

This clonotype was counted only a few times. The chain joins TRBV5-6 to TRBJ1-1; possible D gene TRBD1, 5 bases. The V end was cut by 5 bases, the J end by 4 bases, with 15 bases between. From germline, CDR1 is SGHDT and CDR2 YYEEEE. The CDR3 has 14 amino acids. CDR3 nucleotides: TGTGCCAGCAGATTCGGCGGGGGGAGCACTGAAGCTTTCTTT. As protein: CASRFGGGSTEAFF.

The J gene is TRBJ2-7, the V gene TRBV25-1; a weak D match, TRBD2 (6 bases). Germline V gives CDR1 MGHDK, CDR2 SYGVNS. This CDR3 has 12 residues. As DNA, the CDR3 is TGTGAGCCCGGGGGAACCCTGTACGAGCAGTACTTC. The encoded protein is CEPGGTLYEQYF.

The chain employs TRBV18 and TRBJ1-2; TRBD1 matches 8 bases. Trimming removed 5 bases from V and 4 bases from J; junction bases left unmatched: 6. The germline V gene encodes CDR1 KGHSH and CDR2 LQKENI. This CDR3 is 14 amino acids long. CDR3 sequence reads: CASSTETGAYGYTF. In DNA form, the CDR3 reads TGTGCCAGCTCAACAGAGACAGGGGCCTATGGCTACACCTTC.

This chain links TRBV5-1 with TRBJ2-7, with 8 bases fitting TRBD1. Trimming removed 4 bases from V and 4 bases from J; junction bases left unmatched: 13. Germline CDR1 is SGHRS and CDR2 is YFSETQ. This CDR3 has 16 residues. CDR3 sequence (DNA): TGCGCCAGCAGCAGGACAGGGTTGCAGTTTGGGTACGAGCAGTACTTC. Translation gives CASSRTGLQFGYEQYF.

CDR3 sequence (DNA): TGCGCCAGCAGCCCGGACGGATATAACTATGGCTACACCTTC. Its protein is CASSPDGYNYGYTF. The chain has TRBV5-1 and TRBJ1-2, with D unclear. V lost 4 bases, J lost 1 base, and 11 bases lay in between. The germline gives CDR1 SGHRS, CDR2 YFSETQ. The CDR3 extends over 14 amino acids.

This CDR3 is CASSEGRAGNQPQHF. The CDR3, as DNA: TGTGCCAGCAGTGAAGGCAGGGCGGGCAATCAGCCCCAGCATTTT. The chain joins TRBV6-1 to TRBJ1-5, with a tentative D call TRBD1 (5 bases). The germline gives CDR1 MNHNS, CDR2 SASEGT. There are 15 residues in the CDR3. V shed 1 base and J shed 2 bases, with 9 bases lying between them.

This clonotype has just a few counts. V gene TRBV10-3 combines with J gene TRBJ1-2; D is unresolved. V lost 2 bases, J lost 8 bases, and 18 bases lay in between. Germline V CDR1 and CDR2: ENHRY, SYGVKD. The CDR3 has 15 amino acids. This CDR3 is CAISEGLFIEGGYTF. The CDR3 DNA follows: TGTGCCATCAGTGAGGGCCTGTTTATCGAAGGGGGCTACACCTTC.

J is TRBJ1-1 and V is TRBV12-3 or TRBV12-4; D perhaps matches TRBD1 (6 bases). The V and J ends lost 5 bases and 6 bases respectively, with 16 bases between them. The CDR3 is made up of 14 amino acids. The CDR3 DNA reads as TGTGCCAGCAGTCCCACAGGGTCTGGCCCTGAAGCTTTCTTT. Its translation is CASSPTGSGPEAFF.

The chain recombines TRBV24-1 with TRBJ2-3; D tentatively reads TRBD1 or TRBD2 (5 bases each). V shed 4 bases and J shed 0 bases, with 13 bases lying between them. CDR3 size: 16 residues. The germline gives CDR1 KGHDR, CDR2 SFDVKD. This CDR3 is CATSDPGTRSTDTQYF. DNA of the CDR3: TGTGCCACCAGTGACCCCGGGACGAGAAGCACAGATACGCAGTATTTT.

The chain is built from TRBV5-6 and TRBJ2-4; 7 nucleotides agree with TRBD1. The CDR3 sequence is 15 residues long. The germline CDR1 and CDR2 sequences are SGHDT and YYEEEE. V shed 2 bases, J shed 9 bases, and the junction held 11 bases outside the gene matches. The CDR3 region has the DNA TGTGCCAGCAGCTTAACACGGCAGGGGGAAACCATTCAGTACTTC. It codes for CASSLTRQGETIQYF.